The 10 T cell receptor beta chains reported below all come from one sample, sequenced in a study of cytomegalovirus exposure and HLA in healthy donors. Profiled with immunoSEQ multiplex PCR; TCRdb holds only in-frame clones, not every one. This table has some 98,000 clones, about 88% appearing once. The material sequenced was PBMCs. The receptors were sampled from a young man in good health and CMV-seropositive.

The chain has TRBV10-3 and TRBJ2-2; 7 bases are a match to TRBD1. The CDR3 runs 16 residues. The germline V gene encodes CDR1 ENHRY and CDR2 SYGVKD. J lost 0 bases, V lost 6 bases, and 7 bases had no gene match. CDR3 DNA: TGTGCCATCAGCAGGACAGGACCAGCGAACACCGGGGAGCTGTTTTTT. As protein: CAISRTGPANTGELFF.

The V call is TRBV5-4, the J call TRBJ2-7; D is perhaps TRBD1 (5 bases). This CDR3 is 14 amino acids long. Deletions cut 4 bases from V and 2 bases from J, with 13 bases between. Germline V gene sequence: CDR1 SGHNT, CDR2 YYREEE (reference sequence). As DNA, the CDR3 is TGTGCCAGCAGCATCGACAGTCTCCCCTACGAGCAGTACTTC. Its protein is CASSIDSLPYEQYF.

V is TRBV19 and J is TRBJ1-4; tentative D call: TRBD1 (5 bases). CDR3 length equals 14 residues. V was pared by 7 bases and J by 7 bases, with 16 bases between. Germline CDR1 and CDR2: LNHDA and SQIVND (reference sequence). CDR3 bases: TGTGCCAGTACCTCTCGGGGGGTAATTGAAAAACTGTTTTTT. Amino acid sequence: CASTSRGVIEKLFF.

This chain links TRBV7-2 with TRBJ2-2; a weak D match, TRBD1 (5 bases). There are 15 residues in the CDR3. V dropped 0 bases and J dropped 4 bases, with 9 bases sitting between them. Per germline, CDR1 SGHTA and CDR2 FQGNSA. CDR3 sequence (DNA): TGTGCCAGCAGCTTAGCAGCAGGGTTCACCGGGGAGCTGTTTTTT. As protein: CASSLAAGFTGELFF.

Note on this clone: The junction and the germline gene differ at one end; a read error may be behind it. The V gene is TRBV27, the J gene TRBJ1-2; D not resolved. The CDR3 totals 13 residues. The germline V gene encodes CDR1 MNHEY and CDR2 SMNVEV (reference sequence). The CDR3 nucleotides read TGTGCCAGCAGTGTATCCCGGACTTATGGCTACACCTTC. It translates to CASSVSRTYGYTF.

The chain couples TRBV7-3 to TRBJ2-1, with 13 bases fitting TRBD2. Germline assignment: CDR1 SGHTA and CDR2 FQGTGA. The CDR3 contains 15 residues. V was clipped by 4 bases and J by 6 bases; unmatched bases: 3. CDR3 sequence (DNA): TGTGCCAGCAGCTGGACTAGCGGGAGAGGCAATGAGCAGTTCTTC. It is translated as CASSWTSGRGNEQFF. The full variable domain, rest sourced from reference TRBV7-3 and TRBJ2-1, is GAGVSQTPSNKVTEKGKYVELRCDPISGHTALYWYRQSLGQGPEFLIYFQGTGAADDSGLPNDRFFAVRPEGSVSTLKIQRTERGDSAVYLCASSWTSGRGNEQFFGPGTRLTVL.

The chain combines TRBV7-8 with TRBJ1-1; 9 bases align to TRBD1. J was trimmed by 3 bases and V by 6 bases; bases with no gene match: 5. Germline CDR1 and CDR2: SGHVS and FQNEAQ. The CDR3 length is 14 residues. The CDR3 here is CASRTGTGYTEAFF. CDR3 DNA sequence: TGTGCCAGCAGAACCGGGACAGGGTACACTGAAGCTTTCTTT.

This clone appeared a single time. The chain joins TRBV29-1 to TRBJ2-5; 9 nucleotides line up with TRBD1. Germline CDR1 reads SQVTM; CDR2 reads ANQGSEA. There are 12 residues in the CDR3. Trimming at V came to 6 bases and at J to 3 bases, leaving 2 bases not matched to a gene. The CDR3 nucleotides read TGCAGCGTGCGACAGGGGGAAGAGACCCAGTACTTC. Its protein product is CSVRQGEETQYF.

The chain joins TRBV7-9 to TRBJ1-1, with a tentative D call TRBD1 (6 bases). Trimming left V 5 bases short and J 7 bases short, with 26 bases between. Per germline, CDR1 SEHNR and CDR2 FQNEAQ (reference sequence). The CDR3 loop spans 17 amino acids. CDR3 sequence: CASSPNSLSKQGIEAFF. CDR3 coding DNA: TGTGCCAGCAGCCCAAACTCCCTAAGTAAACAGGGAATTGAAGCTTTCTTT.

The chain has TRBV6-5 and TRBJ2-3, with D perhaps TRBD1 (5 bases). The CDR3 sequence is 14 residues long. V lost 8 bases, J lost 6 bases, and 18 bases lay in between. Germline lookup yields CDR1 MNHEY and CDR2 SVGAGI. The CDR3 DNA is TGTGCCAGCCACAGGCAGGGCCGTGGGGATACGCAGTATTTT. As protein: CASHRQGRGDTQYF.